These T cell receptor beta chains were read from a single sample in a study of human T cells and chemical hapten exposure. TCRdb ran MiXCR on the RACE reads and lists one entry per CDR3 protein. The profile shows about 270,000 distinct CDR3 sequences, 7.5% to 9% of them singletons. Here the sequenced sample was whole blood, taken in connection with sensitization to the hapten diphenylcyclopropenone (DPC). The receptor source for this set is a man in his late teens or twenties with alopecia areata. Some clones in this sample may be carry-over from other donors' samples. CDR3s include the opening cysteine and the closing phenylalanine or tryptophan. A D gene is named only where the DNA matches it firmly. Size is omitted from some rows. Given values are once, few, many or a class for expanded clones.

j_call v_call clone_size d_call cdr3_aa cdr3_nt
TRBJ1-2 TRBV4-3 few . CASSQDWLGRDYGYTF TGCGCCAGCAGCCAAGATTGGTTAGGCAGGGACTATGGCTACACCTTC
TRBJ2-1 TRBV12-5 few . CASGLVEAPNEQFF TGTGCTAGTGGTTTGGTAGAGGCGCCAAATGAGCAGTTCTTC
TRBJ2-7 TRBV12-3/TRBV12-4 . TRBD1 CASLLGATGDGDEQYF TGTGCCAGCTTGTTAGGAGCCACAGGGGACGGCGACGAGCAGTACTTC
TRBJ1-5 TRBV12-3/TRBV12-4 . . CASSPGQRTYSNQPQHF TGTGCCAGCAGTCCTGGACAGCGCACATATAGCAATCAGCCCCAGCATTTT
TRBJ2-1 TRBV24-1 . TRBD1 CATSGGQASYNEQFF TGTGCCACCAGTGGGGGACAGGCGTCCTACAATGAGCAGTTCTTC
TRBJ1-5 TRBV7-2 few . CASSRYRQAQPQHF TGTGCCAGCAGCCGTTACCGGCAGGCCCAGCCCCAGCATTTT
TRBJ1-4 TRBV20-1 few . CSASVTHLATNEKLFF TGCAGTGCTAGCGTAACCCACCTTGCAACTAATGAAAAACTGTTTTTT
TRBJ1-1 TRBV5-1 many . CASSLSVGYGEAFF TGCGCCAGCAGCTTGAGTGTGGGGTATGGTGAAGCTTTCTTT
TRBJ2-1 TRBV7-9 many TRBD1 CASSPGTGPPYNEQFF TGTGCCAGCAGTCCTGGGACAGGGCCCCCGTACAATGAGCAGTTCTTC
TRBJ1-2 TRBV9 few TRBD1 CASSVAGQGAYGYTF TGTGCCAGCAGCGTAGCTGGACAGGGGGCCTATGGCTACACCTTC